The 20 T cell receptor beta chains below were found in one sample sequenced in a study of Graves' ophthalmopathy and Graves' hyperthyroidism. TCR beta CDR3 regions were amplified from RNA transcripts. The first-round RT-PCR employed HTBI primers together with the Qiagen OneStep RT-PCR kit. A multiplex PCR was then performed as the second round. TCRdb independently ran MiXCR on the multiplex PCR reads; one entry per CDR3 protein. The sample carries about 340,000 distinct CDR3 sequences, under 20% recorded once. The material sequenced was peripheral blood. The receptor source for this set is an adult man with Graves' ophthalmopathy.

Details on this clonotype: A much more abundant neighbour one base away suggests this may be a read error. The chain links TRBV7-9 to TRBJ2-5, with D tentatively TRBD1 (5 bases). Per germline, CDR1 SEHNR and CDR2 FQNEAQ (reference sequence). The CDR3 length is 15 residues. V shed 3 bases and J shed 2 bases, with 13 bases lying between them. Here the CDR3 reads CASSFGRVTQETQYF. In DNA form, the CDR3 reads TGTGCCAGCAGCTTCGGCAGGGTGACTCAAGAGACCCAGTACTTC.

This clonotype turned up a few times. The chain employs TRBV2 and TRBJ2-7, with a possible D match to TRBD2 (6 bases). Trimming pared 6 bases from V and 4 bases from J, leaving 10 bases between. This CDR3 region has 12 residues. CDR1 is SNHLY, CDR2 FYNNEI, per germline. CDR3: CASSVGLYEQYF. The CDR3 DNA is TGTGCCAGCAGCGTTGGACTATACGAGCAGTACTTC.

This clonotype has only a few counts. The J gene is TRBJ2-7, the V gene TRBV4-1, with D tentatively TRBD2 (6 bases). The germline CDR1 and CDR2 sequences are MGHRA and YSYEKL. The V end lost 4 bases, the J end lost 1 base, and 17 bases lay between the germline ends. The CDR3 runs 16 residues. CDR3 residues: CASSPEPGTPSYEQYF. Written as DNA, the CDR3 is TGCGCCAGCAGCCCCGAACCCGGGACTCCTTCCTACGAGCAGTACTTC.

This clonotype showed up many times. V is TRBV9 and J is TRBJ2-7, with 15 positions matching TRBD2. The CDR3 consists of 17 residues. Germline CDR1 and CDR2: SGDLS and YYNGEE. J lost 2 bases, V lost 4 bases, and 7 bases had no gene match. As DNA, the CDR3 is TGTGCCAGCAGCCCCCGGACTAGCGGGGGGGCCGCCTACGAGCAGTACTTC. Encoded protein: CASSPRTSGGAAYEQYF.

This clonotype was seen repeatedly, ten times or more. The J gene is TRBJ2-7, the V gene TRBV13; TRBD2 matches 8 bases. The germline V gene has CDR1 PRHDT and CDR2 FYEKMQ (reference sequence). Germline trimming cut 4 bases from V and 0 bases from J; bases unmatched to any gene: 5. The CDR3 is 15 amino acids. The CDR3 region is CASSSGSGSSYEQYF. CDR3 DNA: TGTGCCAGCAGCTCCGGGAGCGGGAGCTCCTACGAGCAGTACTTC. Together with reference TRBV13 and TRBJ2-7, the CDR3 gives the full variable domain: AAGVIQSPRHLIKEKRETATLKCYPIPRHDTVYWYQQGPGQDPQFLISFYEKMQSDKGSIPDRFSAQQFSDYHSELNMSSLELGDSALYFCASSSGSGSSYEQYFGPGTRLTVT.

In this sample, this clonotype turned up a few times. A much larger clone is a single base away; this may be a read error. The J gene is TRBJ2-6, the V gene TRBV30; D not resolved. The CDR3 is made up of 13 amino acids. V was cut by 3 bases and J by 0 bases, with 3 bases left in between. Germline V gene lookup returns CDR1 GTSNPN and CDR2 SVGIG (reference sequence). In DNA form, the CDR3 reads TGTGCCTGGAGGAGCTCTGGGGCCAACGTCCTGACTTTC. Its protein product is CAWRSSGANVLTF.

In this sample, this clonotype turned up many times. The rearrangement uses TRBV12-3 or TRBV12-4 and TRBJ1-6, with D maybe TRBD1 (6 bases). Trimming removed 3 bases from V and 9 bases from J, with 15 bases in between. CDR3 length: 15 residues. The CDR3 sequence is CASSLGGGMGSPLHF. CDR3 in DNA: TGTGCCAGCAGTTTGGGGGGGGGCATGGGTTCACCCCTCCACTTT.

This clonotype has a count of ten or more. The rearrangement uses TRBV5-1 and TRBJ2-7; D is uncertain. The germline V and J ends were trimmed by 4 bases and 4 bases, with 12 bases remaining between them. This CDR3 comprises 13 residues. Germline V lookup: CDR1 SGHRS, CDR2 YFSETQ. The CDR3 region is CASSIEPQYEQYF. The DNA for the CDR3 is TGCGCCAGCAGCATCGAGCCTCAGTACGAGCAGTACTTC.

V is TRBV28 and J is TRBJ2-5, with D possibly called TRBD1 or TRBD2 (6 bases each). V was clipped by 2 bases and J by 4 bases, with 14 bases between them. The length of the CDR3 is 15 residues. Germline V CDR1 and CDR2: MDHEN, SYDVKM. This chain's CDR3 is CASSLRGPVGETQYF. The CDR3 DNA reads as TGTGCCAGCAGTTTACGGGGGCCGGTGGGAGAGACCCAGTACTTC. The variable domain in full, with the rest retrieved from reference TRBV28 and TRBJ2-5, is DVKVTQSSRYLVKRTGEKVFLECVQDMDHENMFWYRQDPGLGLRLIYFSYDVKMKEKGDIPEGYSVSREKKERFSLILESASTNQTSMYLCASSLRGPVGETQYFGPGTRLLVL.

This clonotype was observed many times. V usage is TRBV12-3 or TRBV12-4 and J usage is TRBJ1-2; D call uncertain. The CDR3 sequence is 14 residues long. V gave up 2 bases and J gave up 4 bases, with 11 bases separating them. The CDR3 DNA sequence: TGTGCCAGCAGTTTATCTACTCGGGGCTATGGCTACACCTTC. As protein: CASSLSTRGYGYTF.

The table lists this clonotype with a few counts. This may be a read error, as it is one base from a much larger clone. V gene TRBV7-3 combines with J gene TRBJ1-1; D not certain. V dropped 4 bases and J dropped 1 base, with 10 bases sitting between them. The V gene's germline CDR1 is SGHTA and CDR2 FQGTGA. The CDR3 has 14 residues. CDR3 nucleotides: TGTGCCAGCAGCTCGGTGGGCTCGAACACTGAAGCTTTCTTT. Translation gives CASSSVGSNTEAFF.

This clonotype was counted many times. The chain has TRBV19 and TRBJ1-1; D call uncertain. From germline, CDR1 is LNHDA and CDR2 SQIVND (reference sequence). The CDR3 runs 15 residues. V lost 3 bases and J lost 1, with 12 bases in between. DNA of the CDR3: TGTGCCAGTAGTATCCCGTACGAAGAGAACACTGAAGCTTTCTTT. This codes for CASSIPYEENTEAFF. Filled out from reference TRBV19 and TRBJ1-1, the complete variable domain reads DGGITQSPKYLFRKEGQNVTLSCEQNLNHDAMYWYRQDPGQGLRLIYYSQIVNDFQKGDIAEGYSVSREKKESFPLTVTSAQKNPTAFYLCASSIPYEENTEAFFGQGTRLTVV.

This clonotype was observed many times. V gene TRBV7-2 combines with J gene TRBJ2-5; the D gene is possibly TRBD2 (6 bases). This CDR3 contains 14 residues. V was trimmed by 2 bases and J by 2 bases, leaving 9 bases between them. Germline assignment: CDR1 SGHTA and CDR2 FQGNSA. As DNA, the CDR3 is TGTGCCAGCAGCTTAAGTGCGGGGCAAGAGACCCAGTACTTC. This sequence encodes CASSLSAGQETQYF.

There are many counts of this clonotype. V gene TRBV4-1 combines with J gene TRBJ1-5, with D tentatively TRBD1 (6 bases). V was cut by 2 bases and J by 6 bases, with 17 bases left in between. CDR1 and CDR2 from the germline V gene are MGHRA and YSYEKL. The CDR3 is 16 residues long. The CDR3 DNA follows: TGCGCCAGCAGCCAAAATGACAGGTTCGTTGCTCAGCCCCAGCATTTT. It is translated as CASSQNDRFVAQPQHF.

V gene TRBV5-1 combines with J gene TRBJ2-5; the D is unclear. This CDR3 contains 11 residues. The V end lost 4 bases, the J end lost 7 bases, and 8 bases lay between the germline ends. Per the germline V gene, CDR1 is SGHRS and CDR2 is YFSETQ. The CDR3 DNA sequence: TGCGCCAGCAGCGGAGCAGGGACCCAGTACTTC. Translating it yields CASSGAGTQYF. Complete variable domain (other parts from reference TRBV5-1 and TRBJ2-5): KAGVTQTPRYLIKTRGQQVTLSCSPISGHRSVSWYQQTPGQGLQFLFEYFSETQRNKGNFPGRFSGRQFSNSRSEMNVSTLELGDSALYLCASSGAGTQYFGPGTRLLVL.

The chain uses TRBV19 and TRBJ1-5; 11 bases align to TRBD1. CDR3 size: 17 residues. V lost 9 bases to trimming and J lost 2 bases; unmatched junction nucleotides: 12. Germline V CDR1 and CDR2: LNHDA, SQIVND (reference sequence). CDR3: CASQAGTGGVGNQPQHF. The CDR3 coding sequence is TGTGCCAGCCAGGCCGGGACAGGGGGAGTTGGCAATCAGCCCCAGCATTTT.

There are many counts of this clonotype. The rearrangement uses TRBV4-1 and TRBJ2-5; the D is unclear. V lost 1 base and J lost 5, with 11 bases in between. Germline CDR1 and CDR2: MGHRA and YSYEKL. This CDR3 contains 14 residues. CDR3 DNA sequence: TGCGCCAGCAGCCAAGCCCAAGGAATCGAGACCCAGTACTTC. The encoded protein is CASSQAQGIETQYF.

About this clonotype itself: Since a much larger clone is just one base distant, this may be a read error. The rearrangement uses TRBV6-1 and TRBJ1-6, with D perhaps TRBD1 (6 bases). Germline loops: CDR1 MNHNS, CDR2 SASEGT. This CDR3 is 12 amino acids long. CDR3: CACSTGISPLHF. The DNA for the CDR3 is TGTGCCTGCAGTACAGGGATTTCACCCCTCCACTTT.

This clonotype was counted ten times or more. The chain combines TRBV19 with TRBJ1-5, with 7 bases lining up with TRBD1. Trimming at V came to 5 bases and at J to 4 bases, leaving 5 bases not matched to a gene. In germline, CDR1 is LNHDA, CDR2 SQIVND (reference sequence). CDR3 length equals 14 residues. In nucleotides, the CDR3 is TGTGCCAGTAGTCCATGGACAGGAAATCAGCCCCAGCATTTT. Protein product: CASSPWTGNQPQHF.

Many counts were recorded for this clonotype. CDR3 sequence: CASSYEGGGSSAFF. The CDR3 nucleotides read TGTGCCAGCAGTTACGAAGGGGGAGGGTCGTCAGCTTTCTTT. V is TRBV6-5 and J is TRBJ1-1, with D maybe TRBD1 (6 bases). CDR1 is MNHEY and CDR2 is SVGAGI in the germline V gene. The ends were cut back, 2 bases at V and 10 bases at J, with 17 bases in the middle. The CDR3 sequence is 14 residues long.